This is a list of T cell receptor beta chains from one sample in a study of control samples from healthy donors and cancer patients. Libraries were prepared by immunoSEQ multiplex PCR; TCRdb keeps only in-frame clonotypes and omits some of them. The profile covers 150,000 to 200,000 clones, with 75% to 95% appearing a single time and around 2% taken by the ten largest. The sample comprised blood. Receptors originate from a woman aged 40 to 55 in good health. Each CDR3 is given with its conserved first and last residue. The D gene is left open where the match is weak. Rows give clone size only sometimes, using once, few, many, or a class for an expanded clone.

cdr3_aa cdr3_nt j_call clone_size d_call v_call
CASSPSGGGAEAFF TGTGCCAGCTCACCTTCAGGGGGCGGGGCTGAAGCTTTCTTT TRBJ1-1 NA TRBD1 TRBV18
CSVAGDTGTYNEQFF TGCAGCGTCGCTGGGGATACAGGAACCTACAATGAGCAGTTCTTC TRBJ2-1 once NA TRBV29-1
CASRPPGTGYEKLFF TGTGCCAGCAGACCACCCGGGACAGGGTATGAAAAACTGTTTTTT TRBJ1-4 NA TRBD1 TRBV7-9
CASSPPTATNEKLFF TGTGCCAGCAGCCCGCCGACAGCAACTAATGAAAAACTGTTTTTT TRBJ1-4 NA NA TRBV7-2
CASSLPGAEGMNTIYF TGTGCCAGCAGCTTGCCCGGGGCGGAAGGGATGAACACCATATATTTT TRBJ1-3 NA NA TRBV5-8
CASSEEGGGSYEQYF TGTGCCAGCAGTGAAGAAGGAGGGGGCTCCTACGAGCAGTACTTC TRBJ2-7 NA NA TRBV6-1
CASSPGTTGGYTF TGTGCCAGCAGCCCCGGGACAACGGGAGGCTACACCTTC TRBJ1-2 NA NA TRBV6-5
CASRGTLDNSPLHF TGTGCCAGCAGAGGGACGCTTGATAATTCACCCCTCCACTTT TRBJ1-6 NA NA TRBV2
CSGDYLGTQYF TGCAGCGGGGACTACCTGGGGACCCAGTACTTC TRBJ2-5 NA TRBD2 TRBV29-1
CASGRAPDYEQYF TGTGCCAGCGGCCGGGCCCCGGATTACGAGCAGTACTTC TRBJ2-7 NA NA TRBV6-5
CASSYNQELAFF TGTGCCAGCAGCTATAACCAGGAGTTAGCTTTCTTT TRBJ1-1 NA NA TRBV6-5
CASSLVAVNEQFF TGTGCCAGCAGCCTTGTAGCGGTAAATGAGCAGTTCTTC TRBJ2-1 NA NA TRBV3-1/TRBV3-2
CASSPRRTADTQYF TGTGCCAGCAGCCCCCGTCGGACAGCAGATACGCAGTATTTT TRBJ2-3 NA NA TRBV7-8
CASSYRRGGADYGYTF TGTGCCAGCAGTTACCGCCGGGGGGGTGCGGACTATGGCTACACCTTC TRBJ1-2 few NA TRBV6-6
CASSYSYSRSEKLFF TGTGCCAGCAGTTACTCATACAGTCGTAGTGAAAAACTGTTTTTT TRBJ1-4 once NA TRBV6-5
CASSDRGRGTEAFF TGTGCCAGTAGTGATCGGGGGAGGGGGACTGAAGCTTTCTTT TRBJ1-1 once NA TRBV19
CASSPTPLTGEQYF TGTGCCAGCAGCCCCACACCCCTAACGGGCGAGCAGTACTTC TRBJ2-7 NA NA TRBV5-4
CASSDPGTINNEQFF TGTGCCAGCAGCGACCCCGGGACAATTAACAATGAGCAGTTCTTC TRBJ2-1 NA NA TRBV5-8
CASSIGSQPQHF TGTGCCAGTAGTATAGGCAGCCAGCCCCAGCATTTT TRBJ1-5 NA NA TRBV19
CASSLRPGPTATNEKLFF TGCGCCAGCAGCTTGCGACCGGGACCCACTGCAACTAATGAAAAACTGTTTTTT TRBJ1-4 NA NA TRBV5-1
CASSLEAGRRLHTF TGTGCCAGCAGCTTAGAGGCAGGGAGAAGGCTTCACACCTTC TRBJ1-2 NA NA TRBV7-2
CASSPGGQFINEQYF TGTGCCAGCAGCCCCGGCGGACAGTTCATAAACGAGCAGTACTTC TRBJ2-7 NA NA TRBV9
CASAGHLVSPLHF TGTGCCAGCGCGGGGCATCTGGTTTCACCCCTCCACTTT TRBJ1-6 NA NA TRBV11-1
CASSPTPTNEKLFF TGTGCCAGCAGTCCCACGCCAACTAATGAAAAACTGTTTTTT TRBJ1-4 NA NA TRBV6-4
CSVEVSGTVYYEQYF TGCAGCGTTGAAGTTTCAGGGACTGTATACTACGAGCAGTACTTC TRBJ2-7 NA NA TRBV29-1
CASSRASIIPLYGYTF TGCGCCAGCTCCCGGGCATCAATTATCCCGCTCTATGGCTACACCTTC TRBJ1-2 NA NA TRBV23-1
CAISDENAANSPLHF TGTGCCATCAGTGACGAGAACGCCGCAAATTCACCCCTCCACTTT TRBJ1-6 once NA TRBV10-3
CASSFTGGNQPQHF TGCGCCAGCAGCTTTACCGGGGGCAATCAGCCCCAGCATTTT TRBJ1-5 NA NA TRBV5-1
CASSPRTDLNIQYF TGTGCCAGCAGTCCCCGGACGGATTTAAACATTCAGTACTTC TRBJ2-4 NA NA TRBV27
CASSLQGGTDTQYF TGTGCCAGCAGCTTACAGGGGGGCACAGATACGCAGTATTTT TRBJ2-3 NA TRBD1 TRBV7-9
CASVAGGRTQYF TGTGCCAGCGTAGCGGGGGGGCGGACCCAGTACTTC TRBJ2-5 NA TRBD2 TRBV2
CASSSIYEQYF TGTGCCAGCAGTTCCATCTACGAGCAGTACTTC TRBJ2-7 once NA TRBV28
CASSRGGVDYTQYF TGTGCCAGCAGCCGCGGGGGGGTGGACTATACGCAGTATTTT TRBJ2-3 NA TRBD2 TRBV9
CASSFTAGNTGELFF TGTGCCAGCAGCTTTACAGCGGGGAACACCGGGGAGCTGTTTTTT TRBJ2-2 NA NA TRBV11-2
CASSLREASYNEQFF TGTGCCAGCTCACTCAGGGAGGCCTCCTACAATGAGCAGTTCTTC TRBJ2-1 NA NA TRBV18
CASSESSGGHDEQYF TGCGCCAGCAGTGAGTCGTCGGGGGGCCACGACGAGCAGTACTTC TRBJ2-7 NA NA TRBV10-1
CASRAGQGSYGYTF TGTGCCAGCAGGGCGGGACAGGGGTCCTATGGCTACACCTTC TRBJ1-2 NA TRBD1 TRBV2
CASSIGEPMNTEAFF TGTGCCAGTAGTATTGGGGAACCAATGAACACTGAAGCTTTCTTT TRBJ1-1 NA NA TRBV19
CASSLGPPYEQYF TGTGCCAGCAGCTTAGGGCCCCCCTACGAGCAGTACTTC TRBJ2-7 NA NA TRBV11-2
CASTDSSKMNTEAFF TGTGCCAGCACCGACTCTAGCAAAATGAACACTGAAGCTTTCTTT TRBJ1-1 few NA TRBV6-5
CASSESYRGWPGGRGGSSTEAFF TGCGCCAGCAGTGAGTCATACCGGGGGTGGCCAGGGGGTCGGGGTGGTTCGAGCACTGAAGCTTTCTTT TRBJ1-1 NA TRBD1 TRBV10-2
CASSYQGKDSPLHF TGTGCCAGCAGTTACCAGGGGAAGGATTCACCCCTCCACTTT TRBJ1-6 NA NA TRBV6-5
CASSRTSSGNTIYF TGTGCCAGCAGCCGTACGAGCTCTGGAAACACCATATATTTT TRBJ1-3 NA NA TRBV6-5
CASREGANEQFF TGCGCCAGCAGGGAGGGCGCAAATGAGCAGTTCTTC TRBJ2-1 NA NA TRBV5-1
CASSYGAVSGELFF TGTGCCAGCAGTTACGGCGCGGTCTCCGGGGAGCTGTTTTTT TRBJ2-2 NA NA TRBV6-5
CASSLIGHSTDTQYF TGTGCCAGCAGCTTAATCGGGCATTCCACAGATACGCAGTATTTT TRBJ2-3 NA NA TRBV11-1
CASSAGQGNEKLFF TGTGCCAGCAGTGCGGGACAGGGTAATGAAAAACTGTTTTTT TRBJ1-4 NA TRBD1 TRBV6-4
CASSPPPDSLNTEAFF TGCGCCAGCAGCCCCCCGCCAGACAGTTTGAACACTGAAGCTTTCTTT TRBJ1-1 NA NA TRBV5-1
CASSLAAGSSGANVLTF TGTGCCAGCAGCTTGGCAGCGGGTAGCTCTGGGGCCAACGTCCTGACTTTC TRBJ2-6 NA NA TRBV5-5
CASSQEQGSEAFF TGTGCCAGCAGCCAAGAACAAGGTTCCGAAGCTTTCTTT TRBJ1-1 NA NA TRBV14
CASSQDMAETTDTQYF TGTGCCAGCAGCCAAGATATGGCAGAAACCACAGATACGCAGTATTTT TRBJ2-3 NA NA TRBV3-1/TRBV3-2
CASSLIGTDTQYF TGTGCCAGCAGCTTAATCGGCACAGATACGCAGTATTTT TRBJ2-3 NA NA TRBV7-3
CSVAKQGAPYEQYF TGCAGCGTTGCAAAACAGGGGGCTCCCTACGAGCAGTACTTC TRBJ2-7 NA TRBD1 TRBV29-1